Below are 15 T cell receptor beta chains sequenced from a single sample in a study of blood T cells in healthy people across ages. Together with a sample-barcoded 5' primer, a J-beta primer mix was included in a second PCR lasting about 6 to 12 cycles. A single record per CDR3 protein comes from TCRdb applying MiXCR to the 5' RACE reads. The sample holds 650,000 to 900,000 distinct CDR3 sequences, 62% seen once. The sequenced sample consisted of blood. All receptors come from a man aged 25 to 40 in good health.

This chain uses TRBV4-3 with TRBJ2-7; D ambiguous. CDR1 and CDR2 (germline): LGHNA, YSLEER. V was shortened by 1 base and J by 3 bases, with 10 bases between the two germline ends. This CDR3 has 14 amino acids. The CDR3 DNA is TGCGCCAGCAGCCAAGTGGGCGTAAGCTACGAGCAGTACTTC. Protein product: CASSQVGVSYEQYF.

This rearrangement joins TRBV9 to TRBJ2-7; 7 nucleotides line up with TRBD2. This CDR3 is built from 18 residues. V was clipped by 0 bases and J by 2 bases; unmatched bases: 14. CDR1 and CDR2 (germline): SGDLS, YYNGEE. Here the CDR3 DNA reads TGTGCCAGCAGCGTAGATGTGATCCACTCAGGGAGGGCCTACGAGCAGTACTTC. Protein sequence: CASSVDVIHSGRAYEQYF.

The V call is TRBV12-3 or TRBV12-4, the J call TRBJ2-7; 8 bases are a match to TRBD1. The J call may be incorrect, as the DNA end agrees better with TRBJ2-1. CDR3 size: 14 residues. The CDR3 nucleotides read TGTGCCAGCCGTATCGGGACAGGTTACAATGAGCAGTTCTTC. Amino acid sequence: CASRIGTGYNEQFF.

The chain links TRBV9 to TRBJ2-3; D may be TRBD1 (7 bases). The ends were cut back, 3 bases at V and 6 bases at J, with 14 bases in the middle. The CDR3 has 14 residues. Germline lookup yields CDR1 SGDLS and CDR2 YYNGEE. The CDR3 coding sequence is TGTGCCAGCAGCGCCAGGGGGGATTGGGATACGCAGTATTTT. It encodes CASSARGDWDTQYF.

This chain joins TRBV28 and TRBJ2-3, with 10 positions matching TRBD2. This CDR3 contains 18 residues. V lost 3 bases, J lost 2 bases, and 11 bases stayed unmatched. Germline CDR1 reads MDHEN; CDR2 reads SYDVKM. The CDR3 region has the DNA TGTGCCAGCAGTTTCGAACTCATAGCGGGGGGCCTCACAGATACGCAGTATTTT. Translating gives CASSFELIAGGLTDTQYF.

The V call is TRBV20-1, the J call TRBJ2-3; 12 bases agree with TRBD2. The CDR3 sequence is 15 residues long. In germline, CDR1 is DFQATT, CDR2 SNEGSKA (reference sequence). With V trimmed by 5 bases and J by 1 base, 4 bases remained unmatched. The CDR3 loop reads CSARTSGAGTDTQYF. CDR3 DNA: TGCAGTGCTCGGACTAGCGGGGCGGGCACAGATACGCAGTATTTT.

The chain couples TRBV3-1 to TRBJ1-2; D is undetermined. Germline lookup yields CDR1 LGHDT and CDR2 YNNKEL (reference sequence). The CDR3 totals 15 residues. V shed 0 bases and J shed 0 bases, with 8 bases lying between them. CDR3 coding DNA: TGTGCCAGCAGCCAAGAGGGCACCGCTAACTATGGCTACACCTTC. Encoded protein: CASSQEGTANYGYTF.

Regarding this clonotype: A read error may produce the germline difference seen at one junction end. The V gene is TRBV6-2 or TRBV6-3, the J gene TRBJ2-6, with D tentatively TRBD1 (6 bases). CDR1 MNHEY and CDR2 SVGEGT come from the germline V gene. This CDR3 comprises 13 residues. CDR3 in amino acids: CASKVSGANALTF. DNA of the CDR3: TGTGCCAGCAAGGTATCAGGGGCCAACGCCCTGACTTTC.

V usage is TRBV7-3 and J usage is TRBJ2-1; TRBD2 matches at 11 bases. This CDR3 is built from 16 residues. Germline CDR1 SGHTA, CDR2 FQGTGA. V was clipped by 5 bases and J by 3 bases; unmatched bases: 6. The DNA of the CDR3 is TGTGCCAGCAGCGTACTAGCGGGGGCCTTCTACAATGAGCAGTTCTTC. Protein sequence: CASSVLAGAFYNEQFF.

This clonotype was picked up a small number of times. The chain combines TRBV9 with TRBJ2-3; possibly TRBD2 for D (6 bases). Looked up from germline, CDR1 is SGDLS and CDR2 is YYNGEE. CDR3 length: 16 residues. Trimming took off 1 base at V and 2 bases at J, with 14 bases between the two ends. As DNA, the CDR3 is TGTGCCAGCAGCGTATCCGGCGGGGATCACACAGATACGCAGTATTTT. It encodes CASSVSGGDHTDTQYF.

The J gene is TRBJ2-3, the V gene TRBV6-5, with 10 bases lining up with TRBD2. Losses at the gene ends were 6 bases for V and 4 bases for J; bases not matched to a gene: 4. This CDR3 is 14 amino acids long. Germline CDR1 and CDR2: MNHEY and SVGAGI. CDR3 nucleotide sequence: TGTGCCAGCAGAATAAGCGGGGGGGCAGATACGCAGTATTTT. This sequence encodes CASRISGGADTQYF.

This chain uses TRBV6-1 with TRBJ2-5; 9 bases map to TRBD1. Gene TRBJ2-7 matches the end of the DNA better, so the J call may be wrong. The CDR3 is made up of 15 amino acids. Germline V gene data show CDR1 as MNHNS and CDR2 as SASEGT. The CDR3 here is CASRSGQGGNYEQYF. In DNA form, the CDR3 reads TGTGCCAGCAGGTCGGGACAGGGTGGGAACTACGAGCAGTACTTC.

The chain has TRBV12-3 or TRBV12-4 and TRBJ2-1; D is possibly TRBD1 or TRBD2 (5 bases each). The V and J ends lost 0 bases and 10 bases respectively, with 22 bases between them. This CDR3 has 17 residues. CDR3 loop: CASSLAWGGGSSDEQFF. The CDR3 DNA reads as TGTGCCAGCAGTTTAGCCTGGGGTGGGGGTAGCTCCGACGAGCAGTTCTTC.

The gene calls are TRBV5-1 and TRBJ2-7; unclear D gene. From germline, CDR1 is SGHRS and CDR2 YFSETQ. Trimming pared 3 bases from V and 2 bases from J, leaving 9 bases between. This CDR3 is 13 amino acids long. This chain's CDR3 is CASSWAVTYEQYF. The DNA of the CDR3 is TGCGCCAGCAGCTGGGCTGTCACCTACGAGCAGTACTTC.

The J gene is TRBJ2-1, the V gene TRBV12-3 or TRBV12-4; TRBD2 matches 10 bases. V was clipped by 6 bases and J by 9 bases; unmatched bases: 11. CDR3 length: 15 residues. DNA for the CDR3: TGTGCCAGCAGGATGGGTAGCGGGGGGTTCGGTGAGCAGTTCTTC. Encoded protein: CASRMGSGGFGEQFF.